A single sample gave rise to the 27 T cell receptor beta chains below, sequenced in a study of CXCR3-negative and CXCR3-positive naive CD8 T cells. 5' RACE with UMI labels generated the TRB cDNA libraries. Each CDR3 protein gets one entry in TCRdb, which reprocessed the 5' RACE reads and gives no DNA. Its table lists about 86,000 distinct CDR3 sequences. Study findings and constraints: The study found more hydrophobic TRB CDR3s in CXCR3-positive naive cells than in CXCR3-negative naive cells.

These receptors have no identified antigens. Sequencing used naive CXCR3+ CD8+ T cells from blood. Sample subset: CD45RO-CCR7+CD27+CD95- naive CD8+ T cells expressing CXCR3 (TNR3+). The receptors originated from a human donor in good health. Some clones in this sample may be carry-over from other donors' samples.

V usage is TRBV23-1 and J usage is TRBJ2-6; the TRBD1 assignment by TCRdb is unverifiable without DNA. TRBV23-1 is filed as an ORF, its function uncertain. The CDR3 runs 18 residues. This chain's CDR3 is CASIAPGQTLSGANVLTF.

CDR3: CASRGGSLSLYQETQYF. V usage is TRBV6-2 or TRBV6-3 and J usage is TRBJ2-5. The CDR3 spans 17 residues. Germline CDR1 MNHEY, CDR2 SVGEGT.

The chain recombines TRBV28 with TRBJ1-5; TCRdb picks TRBD1, but there is no DNA to check that call. CDR3 size: 17 residues. The germline gives CDR1 MDHEN, CDR2 SYDVKM. CDR3 protein: CASRQDRAVYSNQPQHF.

The chain recombines TRBV29-1 with TRBJ1-2. Germline V CDR1 and CDR2: SQVTM, ANQGSEA. This CDR3 has 11 amino acids. The CDR3 sequence: CSVLVGRGYTF.

The rearrangement joins TRBV5-1 to TRBJ2-7. Germline V gene lookup returns CDR1 SGHRS and CDR2 YFSETQ. The CDR3 length is 13 residues. CDR3 sequence: CASSYESGYEQYF.

The V call is TRBV28, the J call TRBJ2-7; TCRdb proposes TRBD2, but this gene call is untestable without DNA. The length of the CDR3 is 14 residues. Germline CDR1 and CDR2: MDHEN and SYDVKM. The CDR3 here is CASSLAGSKSGQYF.

The chain combines TRBV28 with TRBJ2-3; TCRdb's D call, TRBD2, is unchecked because there is no DNA. There are 18 residues in the CDR3. CDR1 and CDR2 (germline): MDHEN, SYDVKM. CDR3 sequence: CASSPGTSGGAGTDTQYF.

This chain uses TRBV12-3 or TRBV12-4 with TRBJ2-4; TCRdb designates TRBD2, a call that cannot be tested without DNA. The CDR3 totals 14 residues. The CDR3 region is CASSLSGGFTEQYF.

The rearrangement links TRBV15 to TRBJ2-3; TCRdb's D call, TRBD2, is unchecked because there is no DNA. The CDR3 spans 12 residues. The germline CDR1 and CDR2 sequences are LNHNV and YYDKDF (reference sequence). The CDR3 spells CATSRGGDTQYF.

The V and J genes are TRBV20-1 and TRBJ2-1; TCRdb's D gene call, TRBD2, goes unchecked for lack of DNA. This CDR3 comprises 15 residues. Germline loops: CDR1 DFQATT, CDR2 SNEGSKA (reference sequence). The CDR3 here is CSAPGSLAGFNEQFF.

The V gene is TRBV28, the J gene TRBJ1-1. The CDR3 spans 11 residues. Germline V lookup: CDR1 MDHEN, CDR2 SYDVKM. The CDR3: CASSSTFVAFF.

The chain uses TRBV7-8 and TRBJ2-7; no DNA is available, so the TRBD1 call from TCRdb remains unchecked. Germline CDR1 is SGHVS and CDR2 is FQNEAQ. The CDR3 has 17 residues. The CDR3 reads CASSSARQGQAGYEQYF.

V is TRBV29-1 and J is TRBJ2-6; TCRdb proposes TRBD1, but this gene call is untestable without DNA. The germline V gene has CDR1 SQVTM and CDR2 ANQGSEA. The CDR3 runs 17 residues. CDR3 residues: CSVGFGWGEFGANVLTF.

The chain couples TRBV20-1 to TRBJ2-1; no DNA is available, so the TRBD2 call from TCRdb remains unchecked. Germline V lookup: CDR1 DFQATT, CDR2 SNEGSKA (reference sequence). This CDR3 has 14 amino acids. The CDR3 protein is CSARDEREYNEQFF.

The V call is TRBV5-1, the J call TRBJ2-2; TCRdb designates TRBD1, a call that cannot be tested without DNA. CDR1 and CDR2 (germline): SGHRS, YFSETQ. The CDR3 has 16 amino acids. The CDR3 reads CASSPWTGGSTGELFF.

The V and J genes are TRBV14 and TRBJ2-1; absent DNA, TCRdb's TRBD2 call cannot be checked. Germline CDR1 is SGHDN and CDR2 is FVKESK. The CDR3 is 21 amino acids. The CDR3 protein is CASSHPSAGGRRGSSYNEQFF.

The V gene is TRBV2, the J gene TRBJ2-2; TCRdb's D call of TRBD1 is untestable without DNA. From germline, CDR1 is SNHLY and CDR2 FYNNEI. The CDR3 covers 16 residues. This chain's CDR3 is CASGLDREGNTGELFF.

The CDR3: CASSMQRGGISYNEQFF. The chain carries TRBV5-1 and TRBJ2-1; the TCRdb call, TRBD2, lacks DNA for checking. The CDR3 loop spans 17 amino acids. Germline loops: CDR1 SGHRS, CDR2 YFSETQ.

V gene TRBV10-3 combines with J gene TRBJ2-2. Germline V CDR1 and CDR2: ENHRY, SYGVKD. This CDR3 is 12 amino acids long. The chain's CDR3 is CAIRSGDARLFF.

The V and J genes are TRBV28 and TRBJ2-3. This CDR3 contains 14 residues. The germline V gene has CDR1 MDHEN and CDR2 SYDVKM. The CDR3 spells CASSTASEADTQYF.

V gene TRBV14 combines with J gene TRBJ2-5; no DNA is available, so the TRBD1 call from TCRdb remains unchecked. Per the germline V gene, CDR1 is SGHDN and CDR2 is FVKESK. CDR3 length: 17 amino acids. The CDR3: CASSPTRPGTMKETQYF.

The chain's CDR3 is CASALWQGSYEQYF. The chain links TRBV6-5 to TRBJ2-7. The germline V gene has CDR1 MNHEY and CDR2 SVGAGI. This CDR3 has 14 amino acids.

This chain joins TRBV4-1 and TRBJ2-3; TCRdb names TRBD2, which stays unverified in the absence of DNA. The CDR3 sequence is 18 residues long. Germline V gene data show CDR1 as MGHRA and CDR2 as YSYEKL. CDR3 region: CASSQGISGGAETDTQYF.

This chain uses TRBV12-1 with TRBJ2-7; as DNA is missing, the TRBD2 call by TCRdb cannot be tested. TRBV12-1 is tagged as a pseudogene. The CDR3 has 18 amino acids. The CDR3: CASSLRTSGGFSSYEQYF.

The rearrangement links TRBV25-1 to TRBJ1-2; TCRdb gives TRBD1 as the D gene, but with no DNA this cannot be confirmed. The germline CDR1 and CDR2 sequences are MGHDK and SYGVNS. The CDR3 contains 13 residues. The CDR3 sequence is CASSTRTKDGYTF.

The gene calls are TRBV5-1 and TRBJ2-7; TCRdb picks TRBD1, but there is no DNA to check that call. The CDR3 is 14 residues long. Germline CDR1 SGHRS, CDR2 YFSETQ. The CDR3 protein is CASATGRGPYEQYF.

V usage is TRBV5-1 and J usage is TRBJ2-7; the TRBD2 assignment by TCRdb is unverifiable without DNA. The CDR3 is 14 residues long. Germline CDR1 SGHRS, CDR2 YFSETQ. CDR3 sequence: CASSTGLAGYEQYF.